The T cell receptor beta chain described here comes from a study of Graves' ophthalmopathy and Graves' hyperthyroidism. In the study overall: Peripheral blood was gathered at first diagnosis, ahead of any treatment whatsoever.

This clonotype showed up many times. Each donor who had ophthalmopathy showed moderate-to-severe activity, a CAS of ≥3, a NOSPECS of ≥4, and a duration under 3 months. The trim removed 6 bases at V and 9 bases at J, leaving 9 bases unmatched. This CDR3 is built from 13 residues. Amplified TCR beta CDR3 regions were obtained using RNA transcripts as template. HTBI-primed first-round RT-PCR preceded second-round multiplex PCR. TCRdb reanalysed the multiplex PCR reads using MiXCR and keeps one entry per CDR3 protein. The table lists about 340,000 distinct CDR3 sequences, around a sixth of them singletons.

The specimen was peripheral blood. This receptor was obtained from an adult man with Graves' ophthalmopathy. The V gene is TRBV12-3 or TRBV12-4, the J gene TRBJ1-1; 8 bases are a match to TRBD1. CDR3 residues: CASRNADRVKAFF. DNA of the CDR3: TGTGCCAGCAGGAACGCGGACAGGGTTAAAGCTTTCTTT.